The 19 T cell receptor beta chains below come from one sample, sequenced in a study of blood T cell repertoires in COVID-19. The data were produced by immunoSEQ multiplex PCR, yet TCRdb's version contains in-frame clones alone and is incomplete. The profile shows some 330,000 clones, 88% of them singletons. The sequenced sample was PBMCs or T cells enriched from blood (not recorded which). Source of these receptors: a man under 40 who had recovered from COVID-19.

The chain combines TRBV12-5 with TRBJ2-7; 8 nucleotides agree with TRBD1. The V gene's germline CDR1 is LGHNT and CDR2 FRNRAP. This CDR3 region has 13 residues. The ends lost 6 bases at V and 6 bases at J; junction bases unmatched: 7. The CDR3 bases are TGTGCTAGTGGCCTTGGACAGGGAGGCGAGCAGTACTTC. Translation gives CASGLGQGGEQYF.

Here the CDR3 DNA reads TGTGCCAGCAGTCTGGGACAGGTCAATTCACCCCTCCACTTT. This sequence encodes CASSLGQVNSPLHF. The chain links TRBV2 to TRBJ1-6; TRBD1 agrees at 8 bases. The CDR3 is 14 residues long. Germline values: CDR1 SNHLY, CDR2 FYNNEI. Losses at the gene ends were 5 bases for V and 7 bases for J; bases not matched to a gene: 4.

This chain links TRBV2 with TRBJ1-6, with D uncertain. Looked up from germline, CDR1 is SNHLY and CDR2 is FYNNEI. V lost 2 bases and J lost 6, with 8 bases in between. The CDR3 covers 14 residues. The CDR3 nucleotides are TGTGCCAGCAGTGAAACCGGGGTTAATTCACCCCTCCACTTT. As protein: CASSETGVNSPLHF.

Points on this clone: The sample has other DNA sequences that encode this CDR3 too. The chain joins TRBV24-1 to TRBJ1-4; 7 bases map to TRBD1. Per germline, CDR1 KGHDR and CDR2 SFDVKD. Losses at the gene ends were 2 bases for V and 0 bases for J; bases not matched to a gene: 2. The CDR3 spans 16 residues. CDR3 sequence reads: CATSDSGTATNEKLFF. In DNA, the CDR3 is TGTGCCACCAGTGATTCAGGGACAGCAACTAATGAAAAACTGTTTTTT.

The rearrangement links TRBV7-3 to TRBJ1-3, with D maybe TRBD1 (6 bases). Germline loops: CDR1 SGHTA, CDR2 FQGTGA. Trimming stripped 5 bases from V and 4 bases from J, with 18 bases between. The CDR3 extends over 16 amino acids. This chain's CDR3 is CASSTRDTSWGNTIYF. DNA for the CDR3: TGTGCCAGCAGCACCCGGGACACCTCCTGGGGAAACACCATATATTTT.

The chain links TRBV5-1 to TRBJ2-1, with TRBD1 identical over 7 bases. V trimming: 3 bases; J trimming: 4 bases; junction bases outside the gene matches: 10. The germline CDR1 and CDR2 sequences are SGHRS and YFSETQ. The CDR3 consists of 16 residues. CDR3 coding DNA: TGCGCCAGCAGCTGGGGCTGGGACAGACAGTACAATGAGCAGTTCTTC. Its translation is CASSWGWDRQYNEQFF.

The V gene is TRBV4-2, the J gene TRBJ2-7; 7 positions match TRBD1. The V gene end was trimmed by 0 bases and the J gene end by 2 bases; junction bases not matched to a gene: 7. The CDR3 consists of 16 residues. CDR1 and CDR2 from the germline V gene are LGHNA and YNFKEQ. The CDR3 region is CASSQDLSGGTYEQYF. The CDR3 DNA reads TGTGCCAGCAGCCAAGATTTGTCAGGGGGAACCTACGAGCAGTACTTC.

The V gene is TRBV7-8, the J gene TRBJ2-1; D not certain. The germline V gene has CDR1 SGHVS and CDR2 FQNEAQ. The CDR3 totals 16 residues. Trimming cost V 1 base and J 0 bases, with 10 bases left between them. The DNA of the CDR3 is TGTGCCAGCAGCTTAGGGGCCCTAAGCTCCTACAATGAGCAGTTCTTC. It is translated as CASSLGALSSYNEQFF.

V gene TRBV5-1 combines with J gene TRBJ2-5; TRBD2 matches 11 bases. Losses at the gene ends were 4 bases for V and 2 bases for J; bases not matched to a gene: 7. CDR3 length equals 16 residues. Germline CDR1 SGHRS, CDR2 YFSETQ. This CDR3 reads CASSPDVAGGQETQYF. The DNA of the CDR3 is TGCGCCAGCAGCCCTGACGTAGCGGGAGGGCAAGAGACCCAGTACTTC.

The chain is built from TRBV6-1 and TRBJ2-3; TRBD2 might be the D (6 bases). The CDR3 has 16 amino acids. CDR1 MNHNS and CDR2 SASEGT come from the germline V gene. Trimming removed 1 base at V and 3 bases at J, with 14 bases between. This CDR3 reads CASSEGSSRGTDTQYF. CDR3 DNA: TGTGCCAGCAGTGAAGGGTCCTCCCGGGGGACAGATACGCAGTATTTT.

The chain uses TRBV7-2 and TRBJ1-2; TRBD1 aligns across 7 bases. V lost 1 base to trimming and J lost 8 bases; unmatched junction nucleotides: 13. Germline V gives CDR1 SGHTA, CDR2 FQGNSA. This CDR3 spans 16 amino acids. For the CDR3, the DNA is TGTGCCAGCAGCTTAGTAGCCCTAGACAGGGTTGGAGGCTACACCTTC. Its protein is CASSLVALDRVGGYTF.

The gene calls are TRBV28 and TRBJ2-2; D may be TRBD1 (6 bases). CDR1 and CDR2 from the germline V gene are MDHEN and SYDVKM. The CDR3 extends over 17 amino acids. Trimming left V 0 bases short and J 5 bases short, with 16 bases between. CDR3 sequence reads: CASSLWGGGRRTGELFF. The CDR3, as DNA: TGTGCCAGCAGTTTATGGGGTGGGGGCAGGCGGACCGGGGAGCTGTTTTTT.

This chain connects TRBV10-2 to TRBJ2-2; TRBD1 matches 7 bases. The germline gives CDR1 WSHSY, CDR2 SAAADI. The CDR3 is made up of 15 amino acids. Unmatched junction bases numbered 13, after V lost 8 bases and J lost 7 bases. Here the CDR3 reads CASQMTGKSGGELFF. For the CDR3, the DNA is TGCGCCAGCCAGATGACAGGGAAGTCGGGCGGGGAGCTGTTTTTT.

The V and J genes are TRBV9 and TRBJ2-5; 9 bases line up with TRBD2. Germline V lookup: CDR1 SGDLS, CDR2 YYNGEE. The ends lost 6 bases at V and 5 bases at J; junction bases unmatched: 8. The CDR3 spans 14 residues. CDR3 loop: CASTRAGGLETQYF. The CDR3, as DNA: TGTGCCAGCACGAGGGCGGGGGGGCTGGAGACCCAGTACTTC.

This rearrangement joins TRBV10-2 to TRBJ2-3; 14 nucleotides line up with TRBD2. The V gene end was trimmed by 4 bases and the J gene end by 2 bases; junction bases not matched to a gene: 5. CDR1 is WSHSY, CDR2 SAAADI, per germline. This CDR3 has 17 amino acids. The CDR3 is CASSAGTSGGSTDTQYF. DNA of the CDR3: TGCGCCAGCAGTGCAGGGACTAGCGGGGGATCCACAGATACGCAGTATTTT.

The chain joins TRBV11-1 to TRBJ1-6; tentatively, D is TRBD1 (5 bases). The ends were cut back, 0 bases at V and 9 bases at J, with 12 bases in the middle. The CDR3 totals 15 residues. Germline CDR1 is SGHAT and CDR2 is FQDESV (reference sequence). The CDR3 DNA follows: TGTGCCAGCAGCTTAGCGCACCAGGGTCCTTCACCCCTCCACTTT. Its translation is CASSLAHQGPSPLHF.

J is TRBJ2-5 and V is TRBV7-9, with 7 positions matching TRBD1. The CDR3 spans 15 residues. The J segment lost 5 bases and the V segment lost 5 bases, leaving 11 bases of the junction unmatched. CDR1 SEHNR and CDR2 FQNEAQ come from the germline V gene (reference sequence). CDR3 sequence (DNA): TGTGCCAGCAGCAATACAGGACAGGCTAGGGAGACCCAGTACTTC. As protein: CASSNTGQARETQYF.

The chain carries TRBV5-1 and TRBJ2-7, with TRBD1 matching over 7 bases. Trimming removed 5 bases from V and 3 bases from J; junction bases left unmatched: 11. Germline loops: CDR1 SGHRS, CDR2 YFSETQ. The CDR3 is 15 amino acids. The CDR3 is CASRAGQAVRYEQYF. For the CDR3, the DNA is TGCGCCAGCAGGGCTGGACAGGCAGTCCGCTACGAGCAGTACTTC.

This clone was seen ten or more times. The chain joins TRBV11-2 to TRBJ2-2, with 7 bases fitting TRBD1. There are 17 residues in the CDR3. Germline V gene sequence: CDR1 SGHAT, CDR2 FQNNGV. The V segment lost 4 bases and the J segment 7 bases; nucleotides outside the gene matches: 15. CDR3 coding DNA: TGTGCCAGCAGCTCGCCCCTTAGGACAGGCCCAAGCGGGGAGCTGTTTTTT. It codes for CASSSPLRTGPSGELFF. The entire variable domain, with the rest obtained from reference TRBV11-2 and TRBJ2-2, is as follows: EAGVAQSPRYKIIEKRQSVAFWCNPISGHATLYWYQQILGQGPKLLIQFQNNGVVDDSQLPKDRFSAERLKGVDSTLKIQPAKLEDSAVYLCASSSPLRTGPSGELFFGEGSRLTVL.